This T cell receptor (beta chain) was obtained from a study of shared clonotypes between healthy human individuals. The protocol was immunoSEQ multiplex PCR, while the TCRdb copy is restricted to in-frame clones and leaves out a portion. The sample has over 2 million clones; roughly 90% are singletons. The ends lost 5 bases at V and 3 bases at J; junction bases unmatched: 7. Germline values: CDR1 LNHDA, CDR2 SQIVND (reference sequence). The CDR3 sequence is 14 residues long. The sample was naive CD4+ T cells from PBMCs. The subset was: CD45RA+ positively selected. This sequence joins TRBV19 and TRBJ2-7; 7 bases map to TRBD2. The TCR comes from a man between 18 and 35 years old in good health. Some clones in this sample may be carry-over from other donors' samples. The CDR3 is CASSWVGGSYEQYF. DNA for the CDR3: TGTGCCAGTAGTTGGGTTGGCGGGAGCTACGAGCAGTACTTC.